The next 9 T cell receptor beta chains were all read from a single sample in a study of blood T cell repertoires in COVID-19. Sequenced by immunoSEQ multiplex PCR; TCRdb stores in-frame clones only, minus some. The table includes 130,000 or so clones, roughly 84% detected once. The material sequenced was peripheral blood. The receptors stem from a man aged 55-75 years with acute or convalescent COVID-19.

The chain employs TRBV5-1 and TRBJ2-1, with 7 positions matching TRBD2. The V gene's germline CDR1 is SGHRS and CDR2 YFSETQ. Trimming removed 4 bases from V and 0 bases from J; junction bases left unmatched: 4. This CDR3 comprises 15 residues. CDR3 sequence reads: CASSPSGLSYNEQFF. Here the CDR3 DNA reads TGCGCCAGCAGCCCTAGCGGACTCTCCTACAATGAGCAGTTCTTC. The whole variable domain, remainder taken from reference TRBV5-1 and TRBJ2-1, is KAGVTQTPRYLIKTRGQQVTLSCSPISGHRSVSWYQQTPGQGLQFLFEYFSETQRNKGNFPGRFSGRQFSNSRSEMNVSTLELGDSALYLCASSPSGLSYNEQFFGPGTRLTVL.

The chain recombines TRBV19 with TRBJ2-6, with 8 bases aligning to TRBD1. The CDR3 spans 17 residues. From germline, CDR1 is LNHDA and CDR2 SQIVND (reference sequence). Trimming cost V 9 bases and J 2 bases; bases outside gene matches: 12. The CDR3 DNA follows: TGTGCCAGCAGAATCTGGACAGGGAGTCCTGGGGCCAACGTCCTGACTTTC. It is translated as CASRIWTGSPGANVLTF.

The chain is built from TRBV10-1 and TRBJ2-5, with D uncertain. Germline assignment: CDR1 WNHNN and CDR2 SYGVQD (reference sequence). This CDR3 comprises 13 residues. The V end lost 4 bases, the J end lost 2 bases, and 8 bases lay between the germline ends. This CDR3 is CASSGTEQETQYF. Here the CDR3 DNA reads TGCGCCAGCAGTGGTACAGAGCAAGAGACCCAGTACTTC.

The V gene is TRBV9, the J gene TRBJ2-7; tentative D call: TRBD2 (7 bases). Looked up from germline, CDR1 is SGDLS and CDR2 is YYNGEE. V lost 0 bases and J 7 bases, leaving 11 bases between the germline ends. The CDR3 loop spans 13 amino acids. The DNA for the CDR3 is TGTGCCAGCAGCGTAGAACAGGGAGGGGAGCAGTACTTC. It is translated as CASSVEQGGEQYF.

The chain is built from TRBV5-1 and TRBJ2-2, with TRBD1 matching over 9 bases. With 2 bases clipped from V and 3 bases from J, the junction kept 5 bases outside the gene matches. The germline gives CDR1 SGHRS, CDR2 YFSETQ. This CDR3 region has 16 residues. CDR3 loop: CASSLGDREDTGELFF. CDR3 nucleotides: TGCGCCAGCAGCTTAGGGGACAGGGAAGACACCGGGGAGCTGTTTTTT.

This clone came up a few times. The chain employs TRBV28 and TRBJ1-2; 10 nucleotides match TRBD1. After removal of 6 bases from V and 7 bases from J, the junction contained 5 bases not matched to a gene. Germline V gene lookup returns CDR1 MDHEN and CDR2 SYDVKM. The CDR3 has 13 residues. This CDR3 reads CASSKTGGRGYTF. In DNA form, the CDR3 reads TGTGCCAGCAGCAAGACAGGGGGCCGTGGCTACACCTTC.

V and J are TRBV7-9 and TRBJ1-3, with TRBD1 matching 8 bases. This CDR3 contains 17 residues. The trim removed 0 bases at V and 0 bases at J, leaving 4 bases unmatched. Germline V gene data show CDR1 as SEHNR and CDR2 as FQNEAQ (reference sequence). Here the CDR3 reads CASSLAGTGFSGNTIYF. CDR3 sequence (DNA): TGTGCCAGCAGCTTAGCCGGGACAGGATTCTCTGGAAACACCATATATTTT. The entire variable domain, with the rest obtained from reference TRBV7-9 and TRBJ1-3, is as follows: DTGVSQNPRHKITKRGQNVTFRCDPISEHNRLYWYRQTLGQGPEFLTYFQNEAQLEKSRLLSDRFSAERPKGSFSTLEIQRTEQGDSAMYLCASSLAGTGFSGNTIYFGEGSWLTVV.

J is TRBJ2-3 and V is TRBV24-1; the match to TRBD2 covers 8 bases. Germline V lookup: CDR1 KGHDR, CDR2 SFDVKD. This CDR3 spans 14 amino acids. The trim removed 7 bases at V and 3 bases at J, leaving 5 bases unmatched. The chain's CDR3 is CATRGSSGTDTQYF. For the CDR3, the DNA is TGTGCCACCAGAGGTTCTAGCGGGACAGATACGCAGTATTTT.

The V and J genes are TRBV5-4 and TRBJ2-5, with a weak D call TRBD2 (6 bases). CDR3 length equals 13 residues. Germline CDR1 is SGHNT and CDR2 is YYREEE (reference sequence). Trimming left V 0 bases short and J 3 bases short, with 6 bases between. The CDR3 is CASSLGGEETQYF. CDR3 sequence (DNA): TGTGCCAGCAGCTTGGGGGGGGAAGAGACCCAGTACTTC.